This record concerns one TCR beta chain sequence. What it binds is unknown. This record comes from a study of T cell clones after liver transplantation. Study-wide points: Donor-reactive sequences fell more than third party-reactive ones, suggesting partial deletion. Graft donor-reactive T cells may have migrated into the graft rather than being deleted. Conclusions were preliminary, with small, heterogeneous patient groups. Low donor cell numbers restricted donor-reactive repertoire measurement in two subjects.

This CDR3 contains 16 residues. Germline values: CDR1 SGHDT, CDR2 YYEEEE. V lost 3 bases and J 4 bases, leaving 19 bases between the germline ends. Assay: immunoSEQ multiplex PCR; the TCRdb copy retains only in-frame clones and omits some. The sample records under 90,000 clones, over 70% being singletons. This sample comprised CD4+ T cells from blood, obtained before liver transplant. The chain combines TRBV5-6 with TRBJ1-2, with D uncertain. The clonotype was recovered from a human donor who received a liver transplant. The CDR3 loop is CASSSGPGRRGYGYTF. The CDR3 DNA follows: TGTGCCAGCAGCTCCGGCCCGGGCAGGAGAGGCTATGGCTACACCTTC.